Below are 3 T cell receptor beta chains sequenced from a single sample in a study of blood T cell repertoires in COVID-19. Sequencing used immunoSEQ multiplex PCR; TCRdb keeps in-frame clones, though not all of them. The sample has about 170,000 clones; roughly four fifths are singletons. The specimen sequenced was peripheral blood. These receptor sequences come from a woman of 80 years or more with COVID-19, enrolled during active disease.

V usage is TRBV7-8 and J usage is TRBJ2-2, with D tentatively TRBD2 (6 bases). CDR3 size: 17 residues. The germline V gene has CDR1 SGHVS and CDR2 FQNEAQ. Deletions cut 1 base from V and 0 bases from J, with 12 bases between. CDR3 nucleotide sequence: TGTGCCAGCAGCTTAGGCCCGGGACTCCCGAACACCGGGGAGCTGTTTTTT. Protein product: CASSLGPGLPNTGELFF. Together with reference TRBV7-8 and TRBJ2-2, the CDR3 gives the full variable domain: GAGVSQSPRYKVAKRGQDVALRCDPISGHVSLFWYQQALGQGPEFLTYFQNEAQLDKSGLPSDRFFAERPEGSVSTLKIQRTQQEDSAVYLCASSLGPGLPNTGELFFGEGSRLTVL.

The rearrangement joins TRBV9 to TRBJ2-2, with 7 bases identical to TRBD1. Germline V lookup: CDR1 SGDLS, CDR2 YYNGEE. CDR3 size: 16 residues. V gave up 1 base and J gave up 0 bases; unmatched junction bases: 3. CDR3 sequence (DNA): TGTGCCAGCAGCGTACGAGGGACAGCGAACACCGGGGAGCTGTTTTTT. Amino acids: CASSVRGTANTGELFF.

This chain connects TRBV10-3 to TRBJ1-5, with D possibly being TRBD1 (5 bases). Per germline, CDR1 ENHRY and CDR2 SYGVKD. V was trimmed by 7 bases and J by 6 bases, leaving 13 bases between them. The CDR3 has 13 residues. For the CDR3, the DNA is TGTGCCATCAATAACAGGTATGGTCAGCCCCAGCATTTT. As protein: CAINNRYGQPQHF.